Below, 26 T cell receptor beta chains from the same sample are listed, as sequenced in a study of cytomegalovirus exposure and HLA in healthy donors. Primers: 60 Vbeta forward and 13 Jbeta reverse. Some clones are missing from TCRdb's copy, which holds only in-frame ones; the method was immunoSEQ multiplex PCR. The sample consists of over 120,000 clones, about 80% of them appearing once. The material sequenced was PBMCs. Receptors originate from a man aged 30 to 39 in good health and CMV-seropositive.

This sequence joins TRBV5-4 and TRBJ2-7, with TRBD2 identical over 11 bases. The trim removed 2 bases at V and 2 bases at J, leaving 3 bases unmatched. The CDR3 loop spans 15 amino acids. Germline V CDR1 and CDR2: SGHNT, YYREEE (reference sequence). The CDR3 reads CASSFGTSGPYEQYF. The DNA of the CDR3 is TGTGCCAGCAGCTTTGGGACTAGCGGCCCCTACGAGCAGTACTTC.

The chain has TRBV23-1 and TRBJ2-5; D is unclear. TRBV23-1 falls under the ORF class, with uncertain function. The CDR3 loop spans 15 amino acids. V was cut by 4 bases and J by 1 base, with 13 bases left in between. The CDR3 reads CASSRPRRIQETQYF. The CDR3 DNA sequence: TGCGCCAGCAGTCGCCCGCGGCGGATCCAAGAGACCCAGTACTTC.

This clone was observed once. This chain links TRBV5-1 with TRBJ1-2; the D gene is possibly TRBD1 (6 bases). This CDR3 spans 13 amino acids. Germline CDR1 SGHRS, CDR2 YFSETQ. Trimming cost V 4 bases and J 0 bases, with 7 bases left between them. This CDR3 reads CASSGQPNYGYTF. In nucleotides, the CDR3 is TGCGCCAGCAGCGGACAGCCTAACTATGGCTACACCTTC.

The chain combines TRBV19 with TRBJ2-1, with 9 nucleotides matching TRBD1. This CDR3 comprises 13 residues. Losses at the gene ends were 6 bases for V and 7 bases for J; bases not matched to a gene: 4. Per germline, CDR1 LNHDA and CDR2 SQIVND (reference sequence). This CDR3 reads CASSDRGWNEQFF. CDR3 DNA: TGTGCCAGTAGCGACAGGGGGTGGAATGAGCAGTTCTTC.

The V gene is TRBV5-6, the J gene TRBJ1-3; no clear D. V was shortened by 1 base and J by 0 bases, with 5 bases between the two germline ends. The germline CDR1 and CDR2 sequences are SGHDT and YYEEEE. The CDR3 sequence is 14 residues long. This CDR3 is CASSLRSSGNTIYF. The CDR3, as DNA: TGTGCCAGCAGCTTGCGGAGCTCTGGAAACACCATATATTTT.

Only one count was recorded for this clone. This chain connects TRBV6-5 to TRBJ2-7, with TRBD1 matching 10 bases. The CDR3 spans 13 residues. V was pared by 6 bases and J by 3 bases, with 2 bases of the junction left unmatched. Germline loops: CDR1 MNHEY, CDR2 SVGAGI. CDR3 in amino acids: CASRRDRGYEQYF. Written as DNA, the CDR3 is TGTGCCAGCAGGCGGGACAGGGGCTACGAGCAGTACTTC.

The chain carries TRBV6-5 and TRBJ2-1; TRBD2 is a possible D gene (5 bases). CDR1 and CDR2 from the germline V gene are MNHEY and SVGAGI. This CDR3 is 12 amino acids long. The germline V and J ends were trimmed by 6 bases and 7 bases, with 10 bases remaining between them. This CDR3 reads CASSPGLNEQFF. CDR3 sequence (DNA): TGTGCCAGCAGCCCGGGGTTGAATGAGCAGTTCTTC.

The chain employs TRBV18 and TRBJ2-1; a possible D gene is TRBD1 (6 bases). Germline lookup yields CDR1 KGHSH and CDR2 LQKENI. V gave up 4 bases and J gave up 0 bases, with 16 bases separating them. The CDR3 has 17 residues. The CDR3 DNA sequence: TGTGCCAGCTCACAATACGGACAGACTGGCTCCTACAATGAGCAGTTCTTC. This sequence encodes CASSQYGQTGSYNEQFF.

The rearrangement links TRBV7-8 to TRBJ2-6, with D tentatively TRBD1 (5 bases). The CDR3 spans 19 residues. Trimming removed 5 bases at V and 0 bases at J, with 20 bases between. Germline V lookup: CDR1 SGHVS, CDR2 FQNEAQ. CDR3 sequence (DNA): TGTGCCAGCAGCAAGGTTCTTGGGGCAGGCATCTCTGGGGCCAACGTCCTGACTTTC. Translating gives CASSKVLGAGISGANVLTF.

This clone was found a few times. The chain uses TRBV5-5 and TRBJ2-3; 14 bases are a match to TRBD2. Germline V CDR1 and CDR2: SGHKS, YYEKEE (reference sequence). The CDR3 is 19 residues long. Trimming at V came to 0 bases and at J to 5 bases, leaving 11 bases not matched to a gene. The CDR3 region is CASSLETSGRAGYGDTQYF. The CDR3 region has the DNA TGTGCCAGCAGCTTGGAGACTAGCGGGAGGGCCGGGTATGGAGATACGCAGTATTTT.

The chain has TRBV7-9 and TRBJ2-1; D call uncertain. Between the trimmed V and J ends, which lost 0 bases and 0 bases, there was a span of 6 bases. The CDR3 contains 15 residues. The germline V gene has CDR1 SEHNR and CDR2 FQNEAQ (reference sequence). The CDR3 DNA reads TGTGCCAGCAGCTTAGCGTTGAGCTCCTACAATGAGCAGTTCTTC. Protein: CASSLALSSYNEQFF.

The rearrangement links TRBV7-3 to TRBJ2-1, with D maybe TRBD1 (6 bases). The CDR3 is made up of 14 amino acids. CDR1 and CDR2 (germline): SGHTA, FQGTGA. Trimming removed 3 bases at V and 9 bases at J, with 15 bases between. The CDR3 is CASSFRQGLGEQFF. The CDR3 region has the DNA TGTGCCAGCAGCTTCCGCCAGGGGTTGGGTGAGCAGTTCTTC.

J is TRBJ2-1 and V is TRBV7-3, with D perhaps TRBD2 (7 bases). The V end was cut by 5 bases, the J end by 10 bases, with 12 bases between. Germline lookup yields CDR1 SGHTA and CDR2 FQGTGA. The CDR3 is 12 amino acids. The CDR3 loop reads CASSPRGGEQFF. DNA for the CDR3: TGTGCCAGCAGCCCCAGGGGAGGGGAGCAGTTCTTC.

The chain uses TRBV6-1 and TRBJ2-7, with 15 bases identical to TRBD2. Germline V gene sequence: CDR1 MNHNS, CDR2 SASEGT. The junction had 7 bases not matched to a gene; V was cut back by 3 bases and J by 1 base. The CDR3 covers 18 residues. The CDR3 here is CASSDTGLAGGFSYEQYF. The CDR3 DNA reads TGTGCCAGCAGTGACACGGGACTAGCGGGAGGATTTTCCTACGAGCAGTACTTC.

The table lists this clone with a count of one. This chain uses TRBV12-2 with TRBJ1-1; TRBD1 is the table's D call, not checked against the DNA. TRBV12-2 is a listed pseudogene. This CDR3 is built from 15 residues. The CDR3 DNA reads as TGTGCAAGTCGCTTAGAGATCGACAGGGGCACTGAAGCTTTCTTT. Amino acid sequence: CASRLEIDRGTEAFF.

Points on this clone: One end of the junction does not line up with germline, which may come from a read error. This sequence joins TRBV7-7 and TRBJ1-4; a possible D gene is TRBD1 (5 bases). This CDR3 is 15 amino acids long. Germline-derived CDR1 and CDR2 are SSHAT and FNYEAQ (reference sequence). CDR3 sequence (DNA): TGTGCTAGCAGCTTAGGGGCAGGAACTAATGAAAAACTGTTTTTT. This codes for CASSLGAGTNEKLFF.

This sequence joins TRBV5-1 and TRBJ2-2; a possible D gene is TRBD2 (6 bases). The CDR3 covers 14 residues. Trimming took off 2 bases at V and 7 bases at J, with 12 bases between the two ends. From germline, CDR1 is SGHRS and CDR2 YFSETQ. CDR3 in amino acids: CASSFSRESGELFF. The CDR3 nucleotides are TGCGCCAGCAGCTTTAGTCGGGAGAGCGGGGAGCTGTTTTTT. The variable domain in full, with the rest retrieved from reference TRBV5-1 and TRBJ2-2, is KAGVTQTPRYLIKTRGQQVTLSCSPISGHRSVSWYQQTPGQGLQFLFEYFSETQRNKGNFPGRFSGRQFSNSRSEMNVSTLELGDSALYLCASSFSRESGELFFGEGSRLTVL.

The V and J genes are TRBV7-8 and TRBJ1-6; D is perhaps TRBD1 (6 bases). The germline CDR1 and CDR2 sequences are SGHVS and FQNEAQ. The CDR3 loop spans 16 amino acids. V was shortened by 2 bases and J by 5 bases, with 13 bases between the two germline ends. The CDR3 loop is CASSLLMGADNSPLHF. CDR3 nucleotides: TGTGCCAGCAGCTTACTAATGGGGGCGGATAATTCACCCCTCCACTTT.

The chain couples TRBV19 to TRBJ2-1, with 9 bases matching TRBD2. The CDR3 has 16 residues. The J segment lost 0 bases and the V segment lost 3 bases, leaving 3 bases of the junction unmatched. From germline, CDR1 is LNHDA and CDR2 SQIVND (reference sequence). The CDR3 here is CASSIRGRASYNEQFF. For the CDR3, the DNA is TGTGCCAGTAGTATTCGCGGGAGGGCCTCCTACAATGAGCAGTTCTTC. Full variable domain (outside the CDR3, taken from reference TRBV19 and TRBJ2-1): DGGITQSPKYLFRKEGQNVTLSCEQNLNHDAMYWYRQDPGQGLRLIYYSQIVNDFQKGDIAEGYSVSREKKESFPLTVTSAQKNPTAFYLCASSIRGRASYNEQFFGPGTRLTVL.

In DNA, the CDR3 is TGTGCCAGCAGCGTAAAGCGGGGCACCGGGGAGCTGTTTTTT. This translates into CASSVKRGTGELFF. The chain has TRBV9 and TRBJ2-2; 7 nucleotides agree with TRBD2. The CDR3 runs to 14 residues. V gave up 1 base and J gave up 4 bases; unmatched junction bases: 1. Germline V CDR1 and CDR2: SGDLS, YYNGEE.

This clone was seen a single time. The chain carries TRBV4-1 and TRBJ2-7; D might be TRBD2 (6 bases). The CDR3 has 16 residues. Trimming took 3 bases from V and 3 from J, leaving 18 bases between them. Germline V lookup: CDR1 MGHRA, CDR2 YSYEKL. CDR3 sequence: CASSQGLAGSSYEQYF. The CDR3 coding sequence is TGCGCCAGCAGCCAGGGACTCGCGGGATCAAGCTACGAGCAGTACTTC.

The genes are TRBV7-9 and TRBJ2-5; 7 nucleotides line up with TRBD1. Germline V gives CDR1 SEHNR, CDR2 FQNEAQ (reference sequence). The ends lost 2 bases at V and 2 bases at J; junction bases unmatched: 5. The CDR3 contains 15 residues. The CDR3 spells CASSLRGTAQETQYF. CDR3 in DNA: TGTGCCAGCAGCTTAAGGGGGACAGCTCAAGAGACCCAGTACTTC.

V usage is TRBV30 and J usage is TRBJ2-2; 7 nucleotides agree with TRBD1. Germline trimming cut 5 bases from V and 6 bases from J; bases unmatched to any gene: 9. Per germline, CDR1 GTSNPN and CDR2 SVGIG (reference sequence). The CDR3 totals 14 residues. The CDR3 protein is CAWFGDSKSGELFF. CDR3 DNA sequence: TGTGCCTGGTTCGGGGACAGCAAATCCGGGGAGCTGTTTTTT.

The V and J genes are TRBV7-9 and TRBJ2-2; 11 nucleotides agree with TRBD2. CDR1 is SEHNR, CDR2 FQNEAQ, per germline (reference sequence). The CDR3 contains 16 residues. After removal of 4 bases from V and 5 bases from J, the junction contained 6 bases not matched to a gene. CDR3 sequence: CASSSLAGGGTGELFF. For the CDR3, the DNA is TGTGCCAGCAGCTCCCTAGCGGGAGGAGGGACCGGGGAGCTGTTTTTT. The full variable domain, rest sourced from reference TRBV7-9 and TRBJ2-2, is DTGVSQNPRHKITKRGQNVTFRCDPISEHNRLYWYRQTLGQGPEFLTYFQNEAQLEKSRLLSDRFSAERPKGSFSTLEIQRTEQGDSAMYLCASSSLAGGGTGELFFGEGSRLTVL.

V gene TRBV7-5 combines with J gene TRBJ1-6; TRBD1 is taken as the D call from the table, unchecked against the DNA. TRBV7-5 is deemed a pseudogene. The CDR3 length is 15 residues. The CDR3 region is CVRSLGTGDNSPLHF. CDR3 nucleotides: TGTGTCAGAAGCTTGGGAACAGGGGATAATTCACCCCTCCACTTT.

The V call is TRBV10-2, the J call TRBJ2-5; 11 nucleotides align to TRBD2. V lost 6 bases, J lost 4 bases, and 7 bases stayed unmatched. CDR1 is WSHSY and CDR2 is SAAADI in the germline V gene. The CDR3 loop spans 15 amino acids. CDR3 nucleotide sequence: TGCGCCAGCAGCGATACTGGACTAGCGGGAGAGACCCAGTACTTC. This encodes CASSDTGLAGETQYF.